The 14 T cell receptor beta chains below all came from one sample that was sequenced in a study of post-analysis software for immune sequencing data. Notes on the study in general: Four or five TRBV segments, TRBV5-6, TRBV5-1 and TRBV20-1 among them, were found more frequent in patients than controls.

For these receptors, no antigen is known. Presence of unique molecular identifiers characterized the TCR beta cDNA libraries. Each CDR3 protein is one row after TCRdb ran MiXCR on the PCR reads. Of about 680,000 distinct CDR3 sequences in the sample, 55% to 60% were seen once. Sequenced input: blood. The receptor source for this set is a girl aged 2 to 10 with multiple sclerosis.

V gene TRBV9 combines with J gene TRBJ2-1, with 8 bases matching TRBD2. V was pared by 1 base and J by 9 bases, with 15 bases of the junction left unmatched. This CDR3 contains 17 residues. Germline V gene data show CDR1 as SGDLS and CDR2 as YYNGEE. The CDR3 sequence: CASSVQGWGAGEGEQFF. The CDR3 DNA reads TGTGCCAGCAGCGTACAAGGTTGGGGAGCGGGAGAAGGTGAGCAGTTCTTC.

This clonotype was found a few times. The junction does not match germline at one end; this may be a read error. V usage is TRBV11-2 and J usage is TRBJ2-7; 13 bases are shared with TRBD2. The CDR3 runs 16 residues. Germline V gene sequence: CDR1 SGHAT, CDR2 FQNNGV. In DNA form, the CDR3 reads TGTGCCGGCAGCTTGGCCGGACTAGCGGGAGTATACGAGCAGTACTTC. Translating gives CAGSLAGLAGVYEQYF.

The CDR3 bases are TGTGCCAGCAGCTCAGAGGGGACCAACACTGAAGCTTTCTTT. Translating it yields CASSSEGTNTEAFF. The chain links TRBV7-2 to TRBJ1-1, with a tentative D call TRBD1 (5 bases). V lost 4 bases to trimming and J lost 2 bases, with 11 bases between them. This CDR3 is built from 14 residues. Germline V gene data show CDR1 as SGHTA and CDR2 as FQGNSA. Filled out from reference TRBV7-2 and TRBJ1-1, the complete variable domain reads GAGVSQSPSNKVTEKGKDVELRCDPISGHTALYWYRQSLGQGLEFLIYFQGNSAPDKSGLPSDRFSAERTGGSVSTLTIQRTQQEDSAVYLCASSSEGTNTEAFFGQGTRLTVV.

The table lists this clonotype with a few counts. V gene TRBV3-1 combines with J gene TRBJ2-4, with 8 positions matching TRBD2. TRBJ2-7 matches the DNA end more closely, so the J call is doubtful. CDR3 length equals 16 residues. CDR1 and CDR2 from the germline V gene are LGHDT and YNNKEL (reference sequence). CDR3 region: CASSQGTSSHPGEQYF. The CDR3 DNA follows: TGTGCCAGCAGCCAAGGGACTAGCTCCCACCCGGGCGAGCAGTACTTC.

The V call is TRBV10-3, the J call TRBJ2-1; 7 nucleotides line up with TRBD2. With V trimmed by 6 bases and J by 10 bases, 18 bases remained unmatched. The CDR3 sequence is 16 residues long. Germline V gene lookup returns CDR1 ENHRY and CDR2 SYGVKD. The CDR3: CAIRGGESPRAKEQFF. The CDR3 region has the DNA TGTGCCATCAGGGGGGGGGAGTCGCCAAGAGCCAAAGAGCAGTTCTTC.

The chain has TRBV4-1 and TRBJ1-5; 8 bases are shared with TRBD1. CDR3 length: 15 residues. The J segment lost 3 bases and the V segment lost 3 bases, leaving 4 bases of the junction unmatched. CDR1 is MGHRA, CDR2 YSYEKL, per germline. The CDR3 nucleotides read TGCGCCAGCAGCCAGGGACAGGCCTACAATCAGCCCCAGCATTTT. Encoded protein: CASSQGQAYNQPQHF.

This clonotype appeared a few times. The rearrangement uses TRBV6-6 and TRBJ1-2; 8 bases agree with TRBD1. The CDR3 is 13 residues long. Germline-derived CDR1 and CDR2 are MNHNY and SVGAGI (reference sequence). Trimming took 6 bases from V and 4 from J; bases not matched to a gene: 4. The CDR3 sequence: CASRVQGGYGYTF. CDR3 nucleotide sequence: TGTGCCAGCAGGGTACAGGGGGGCTATGGCTACACCTTC.

V gene TRBV20-1 combines with J gene TRBJ2-7; no firm D call. Germline V CDR1 and CDR2: DFQATT, SNEGSKA (reference sequence). V was cut by 4 bases and J by 6 bases, with 13 bases left in between. This CDR3 is 12 amino acids long. The CDR3 loop is CSAIPGPGEQYF. CDR3 DNA: TGCAGTGCTATCCCAGGCCCAGGCGAGCAGTACTTC.

V usage is TRBV2 and J usage is TRBJ2-3, with D maybe TRBD2 (7 bases). The length of the CDR3 is 18 residues. Germline CDR1 is SNHLY and CDR2 is FYNNEI. The V gene lost 8 bases and the J gene lost 5 bases, with 29 bases spanning the gap. CDR3 nucleotides: TGTGCCAGCTGGCTAGCCCCTAAGGGGGGGCCGTCGGTAGATACGCAGTATTTT. Protein product: CASWLAPKGGPSVDTQYF.

This clonotype was seen a handful of times. The CDR3 sequence: CASSFGQGSLYEQYF. The CDR3 region has the DNA TGCGCCAGCAGCTTTGGACAGGGAAGTCTCTACGAGCAGTACTTC. The chain recombines TRBV5-1 with TRBJ2-7; 8 bases match TRBD1. The germline V gene encodes CDR1 SGHRS and CDR2 YFSETQ. V lost 2 bases and J lost 3; bases outside the gene matches: 7. CDR3 length equals 15 residues.

This clonotype was recorded only once. The chain combines TRBV5-4 with TRBJ2-3, with D perhaps matching TRBD1 (5 bases). Germline V lookup: CDR1 SGHNT, CDR2 YYREEE (reference sequence). Trimming stripped 0 bases from V and 4 bases from J, with 15 bases between. This CDR3 has 16 residues. In DNA form, the CDR3 reads TGTGCCAGCAGCTTGGCCCCAGGGCGCGGCTCAGATACGCAGTATTTT. Its translation: CASSLAPGRGSDTQYF.

The V gene is TRBV12-3 or TRBV12-4, the J gene TRBJ1-1, with 7 bases matching TRBD1. The CDR3 consists of 15 residues. J was trimmed by 2 bases and V by 5 bases; bases with no gene match: 8. CDR3 sequence reads: CASSDVTGANTEAFF. DNA of the CDR3: TGTGCCAGCAGTGACGTAACAGGGGCCAACACTGAAGCTTTCTTT.

V gene TRBV5-1 combines with J gene TRBJ2-7; D might be TRBD1 or TRBD2, each matching 5 bases. V was shortened by 1 base and J by 8 bases, with 22 bases between the two germline ends. This CDR3 comprises 16 residues. CDR1 SGHRS and CDR2 YFSETQ come from the germline V gene. CDR3 sequence (DNA): TGCGCCAGCAGCTTGTTACTAGTGGGTGAGGGGATGCAGCAGTACTTC. Translated: CASSLLLVGEGMQQYF.

The V and J genes are TRBV12-3 or TRBV12-4 and TRBJ2-5; perhaps TRBD1 as D (5 bases). This CDR3 contains 14 residues. Deletions cut 4 bases from V and 1 base from J, with 10 bases between. The CDR3 spells CASSWVGRQETQYF. As DNA, the CDR3 is TGTGCCAGCAGTTGGGTGGGGCGCCAAGAGACCCAGTACTTC.